The clone carrying this T cell receptor (beta chain) was recorded a few times. Its target is not known. This sample stems from a study of human T cells and chemical hapten exposure. The study's findings and limits: Expanded TCRs showed more large CDR3 clusters than pre-sensitization or healthy control sets.

The CDR3 extends over 15 amino acids. Germline V gene data show CDR1 as ENHRY and CDR2 as SYGVKD. V was pared by 0 bases and J by 1 base, with 4 bases between. TCRdb used MiXCR to reprocess the RACE reads, holding one entry per CDR3 protein. Here the sample spans around 380,000 distinct CDR3 sequences, 5.5% being singletons. The time point was: pre-sensitization, week 0. Described treatment: therapeutic diphenylcyclopropenone sensitization with weekly scalp DPC. The chain recombines TRBV10-3 with TRBJ2-6; D remains ambiguous. The sample was whole blood, taken in connection with sensitization to the hapten diphenylcyclopropenone (DPC). The clonotype was recovered from a young woman with alopecia areata. Some clones in this sample may be carry-over from other donors' samples. The CDR3 DNA reads TGTGCCATCAGTGAGTCCAAATCTGGGGCCAACGTCCTGACTTTC. Its translation is CAISESKSGANVLTF.